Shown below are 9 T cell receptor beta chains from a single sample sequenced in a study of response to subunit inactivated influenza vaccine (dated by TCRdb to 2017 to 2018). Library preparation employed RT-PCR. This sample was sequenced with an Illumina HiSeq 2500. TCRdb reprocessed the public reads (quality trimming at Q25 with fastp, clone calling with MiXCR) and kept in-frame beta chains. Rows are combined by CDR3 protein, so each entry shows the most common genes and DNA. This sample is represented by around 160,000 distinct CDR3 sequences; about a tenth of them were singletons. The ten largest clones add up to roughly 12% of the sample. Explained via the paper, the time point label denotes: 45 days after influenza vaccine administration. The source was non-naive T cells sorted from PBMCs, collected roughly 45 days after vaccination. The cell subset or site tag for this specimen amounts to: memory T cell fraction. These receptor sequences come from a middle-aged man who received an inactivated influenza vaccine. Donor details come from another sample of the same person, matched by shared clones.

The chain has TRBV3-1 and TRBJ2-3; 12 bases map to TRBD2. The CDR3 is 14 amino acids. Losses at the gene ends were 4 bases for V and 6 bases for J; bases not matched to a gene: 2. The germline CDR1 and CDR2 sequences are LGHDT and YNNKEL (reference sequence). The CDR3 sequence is CASSRGLAGDTQYF. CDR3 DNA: TGTGCCAGCAGCCGGGGACTAGCGGGTGATACGCAGTATTTT.

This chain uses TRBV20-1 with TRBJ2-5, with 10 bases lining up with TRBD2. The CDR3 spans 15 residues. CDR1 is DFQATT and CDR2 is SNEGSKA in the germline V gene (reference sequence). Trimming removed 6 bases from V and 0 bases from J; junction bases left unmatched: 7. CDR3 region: CSAQLAGLYQETQYF. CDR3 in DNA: TGCAGTGCGCAACTAGCGGGGCTGTACCAAGAGACCCAGTACTTC.

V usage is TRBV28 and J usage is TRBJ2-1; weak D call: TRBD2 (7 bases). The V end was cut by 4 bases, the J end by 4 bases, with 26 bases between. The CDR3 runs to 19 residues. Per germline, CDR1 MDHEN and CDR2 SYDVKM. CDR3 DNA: TGTGCCAGCAGTTATGTTTCTCTCGATAGGGGGGGCAAGTACAATGAGCAGTTCTTC. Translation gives CASSYVSLDRGGKYNEQFF.

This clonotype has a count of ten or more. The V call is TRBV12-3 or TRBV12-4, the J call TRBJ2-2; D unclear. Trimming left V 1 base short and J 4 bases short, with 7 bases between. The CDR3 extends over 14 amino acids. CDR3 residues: CASSLGSRTGELFF. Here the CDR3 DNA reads TGTGCCAGCAGTTTAGGGTCTCGCACCGGGGAGCTGTTTTTT.

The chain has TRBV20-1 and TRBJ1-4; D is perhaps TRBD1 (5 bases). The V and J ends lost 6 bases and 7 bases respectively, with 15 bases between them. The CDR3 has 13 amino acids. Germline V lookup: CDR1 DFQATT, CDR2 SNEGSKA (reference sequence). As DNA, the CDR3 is TGCAGTGCCCCTGGGACTCCTGGTGAAAAACTGTTTTTT. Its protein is CSAPGTPGEKLFF.

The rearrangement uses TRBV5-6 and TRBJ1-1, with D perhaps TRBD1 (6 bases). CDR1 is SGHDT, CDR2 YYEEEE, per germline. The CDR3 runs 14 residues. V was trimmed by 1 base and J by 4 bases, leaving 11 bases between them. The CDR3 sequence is CASSLPTGATEAFF. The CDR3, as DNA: TGTGCCAGCAGCTTGCCGACGGGGGCCACTGAAGCTTTCTTT.

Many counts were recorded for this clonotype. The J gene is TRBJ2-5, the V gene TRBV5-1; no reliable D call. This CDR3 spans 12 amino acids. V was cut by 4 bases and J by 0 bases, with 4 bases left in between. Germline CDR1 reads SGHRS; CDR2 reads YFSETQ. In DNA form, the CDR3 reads TGCGCCAGCAGCGACTACCAAGAGACCCAGTACTTC. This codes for CASSDYQETQYF.

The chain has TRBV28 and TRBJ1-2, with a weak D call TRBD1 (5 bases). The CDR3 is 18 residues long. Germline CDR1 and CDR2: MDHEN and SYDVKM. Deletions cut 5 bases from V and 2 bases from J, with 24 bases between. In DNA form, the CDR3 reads TGTGCCAGCAGTAAAGTGGGGCGGGACGACCGTGGAAACTATGGCTACACCTTC. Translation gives CASSKVGRDDRGNYGYTF.

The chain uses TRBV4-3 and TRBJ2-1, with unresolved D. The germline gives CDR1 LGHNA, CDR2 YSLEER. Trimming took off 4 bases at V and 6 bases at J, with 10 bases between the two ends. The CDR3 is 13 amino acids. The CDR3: CASSPPRSNEQFF. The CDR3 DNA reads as TGCGCCAGCAGCCCCCCTAGATCCAATGAGCAGTTCTTC.